Following are 24 T cell receptor beta chains from one sample sequenced in a study of shared clonotypes between healthy human individuals. Using immunoSEQ multiplex PCR, the repertoire was profiled, and TCRdb retains in-frame clones only, with some absent. The sample contains about 2.4 million clones, 93% of which appear only once. Sequenced: naive CD4+ T cells from PBMCs. Subset here: CD45RA+ positively selected. The source is a man aged 18 to 35 in good health. Some clones in this sample may be carry-over from other donors' samples.

This clone was recorded once. CDR3 bases: TGTGCCAGCAGTTCCCCCGGGTCCGGGGAGCTGTTTTTT. Translation gives CASSSPGSGELFF. The V call is TRBV6-5, the J call TRBJ2-2; no clear D gene. With 4 bases removed from V and 6 bases from J, the gap between germline ends came to 9 bases. CDR3 length: 13 residues. The germline CDR1 and CDR2 sequences are MNHEY and SVGAGI.

Notes on this clone: Other DNA variants within this sample encode the same CDR3. The chain has TRBV7-9 and TRBJ2-5; possible D gene TRBD2, 6 bases. V was pared by 2 bases and J by 3 bases, with 7 bases between. The germline V gene encodes CDR1 SEHNR and CDR2 FQNEAQ (reference sequence). The CDR3 contains 13 residues. CDR3 protein: CASSLSGEETQYF. The CDR3 DNA reads as TGTGCCAGCAGCTTATCGGGAGAAGAGACCCAGTACTTC.

V gene TRBV5-4 combines with J gene TRBJ2-1, with 7 bases aligning to TRBD1. V trimming: 0 bases; J trimming: 0 bases; junction bases outside the gene matches: 15. Germline lookup yields CDR1 SGHNT and CDR2 YYREEE (reference sequence). This CDR3 is built from 20 residues. CDR3 sequence (DNA): TGTGCCAGCAGCTTGGCCTCGAGACAGGGCCCTTCCTACTCCTACAATGAGCAGTTCTTC. This encodes CASSLASRQGPSYSYNEQFF. The full variable domain, with the rest looked up from reference TRBV5-4 and TRBJ2-1, is ETGVTQSPTHLIKTRGQQVTLRCSSQSGHNTVSWYQQALGQGPQFIFQYYREEENGRGNFPPRFSGLQFPNYSSELNVNALELDDSALYLCASSLASRQGPSYSYNEQFFGPGTRLTVL.

The gene calls are TRBV28 and TRBJ1-2, with D perhaps TRBD1 (6 bases). This CDR3 has 14 amino acids. CDR1 is MDHEN and CDR2 is SYDVKM in the germline V gene. Trimming shortened V by 1 base and J by 4 bases, and 10 bases separated the two germline ends. The CDR3 coding sequence is TGTGCCAGCAGTTTATCGGGGGCGCCCTATGGCTACACCTTC. Amino acid sequence: CASSLSGAPYGYTF.

The chain recombines TRBV11-1 with TRBJ2-2, with D hard to call. Germline values: CDR1 SGHAT, CDR2 FQDESV (reference sequence). V was trimmed by 5 bases and J by 1 base, leaving 23 bases between them. The CDR3 totals 19 residues. The CDR3 here is CASSPNVYIGTRNTGELFF. DNA for the CDR3: TGTGCCAGCAGCCCGAACGTATATATAGGAACAAGGAACACCGGGGAGCTGTTTTTT.

V and J are TRBV2 and TRBJ1-3; D remains unclear. The CDR3 consists of 17 residues. V was pared by 6 bases and J by 0 bases, with 18 bases between. From germline, CDR1 is SNHLY and CDR2 FYNNEI. The CDR3 loop is CASSPIFRGVSGNTIYF. CDR3 nucleotide sequence: TGTGCCAGCAGCCCTATTTTCCGGGGAGTCTCTGGAAACACCATATATTTT.

V gene TRBV2 combines with J gene TRBJ2-4; 7 bases line up with TRBD2. V gave up 8 bases and J gave up 9 bases; unmatched junction bases: 10. In germline, CDR1 is SNHLY, CDR2 FYNNEI. CDR3 length: 13 residues. The CDR3 protein is CASGRDYRAIQYF. CDR3 in DNA: TGTGCCAGCGGAAGGGACTACCGGGCCATTCAGTACTTC.

This clone has only a few counts. CDR3 amino acids: CASSDSRTSGNTIYF. The CDR3 nucleotides read TGTGCCAGCAGTGACTCAAGGACTTCTGGAAACACCATATATTTT. This chain joins TRBV25-1 and TRBJ1-3; D is uncertain. This CDR3 comprises 15 residues. The germline V gene has CDR1 MGHDK and CDR2 SYGVNS. Trimming took off 3 bases at V and 1 base at J, with 10 bases between the two ends.

The V call is TRBV28, the J call TRBJ2-7; D is unclear. V lost 2 bases and J lost 0, with 8 bases in between. Germline lookup yields CDR1 MDHEN and CDR2 SYDVKM. This CDR3 region has 14 residues. The CDR3 loop is CASSLQPSSYEQYF. Written as DNA, the CDR3 is TGTGCCAGCAGTTTACAGCCGAGCTCCTACGAGCAGTACTTC. Full variable domain (remainder filled in from reference TRBV28 and TRBJ2-7): DVKVTQSSRYLVKRTGEKVFLECVQDMDHENMFWYRQDPGLGLRLIYFSYDVKMKEKGDIPEGYSVSREKKERFSLILESASTNQTSMYLCASSLQPSSYEQYFGPGTRLTVT.

This clone has just one count. J is TRBJ1-1 and V is TRBV29-1, with D unresolved. This CDR3 comprises 10 residues. Per germline, CDR1 SQVTM and CDR2 ANQGSEA. V was cut by 5 bases and J by 5 bases, with 6 bases left in between. CDR3 DNA sequence: TGCAGCGTTAAATTAACTGAAGCTTTCTTT. Translating it yields CSVKLTEAFF.

V gene TRBV19 combines with J gene TRBJ2-3; D not resolved. The CDR3 has 14 amino acids. Deletions cut 1 base from V and 0 bases from J, with 5 bases between. Germline CDR1 reads LNHDA; CDR2 reads SQIVND (reference sequence). CDR3 sequence reads: CASSIAPSTDTQYF. CDR3 nucleotide sequence: TGTGCCAGTAGTATAGCACCTAGCACAGATACGCAGTATTTT.

This chain uses TRBV9 with TRBJ2-1; TRBD1 is a possible D gene (6 bases). This CDR3 region has 13 residues. V gave up 1 base and J gave up 8 bases, with 10 bases separating them. The germline gives CDR1 SGDLS, CDR2 YYNGEE. The CDR3: CASSVTQGYEQFF. The CDR3 region has the DNA TGTGCCAGCAGCGTAACACAGGGTTATGAGCAGTTCTTC.

The CDR3 loop reads CASSLPGQGTYEQYF. The CDR3 DNA reads TGTGCCAGCAGTTTACCCGGACAGGGCACCTACGAGCAGTACTTC. The chain uses TRBV27 and TRBJ2-7; TRBD1 matches at 8 bases. CDR3 length: 15 residues. V lost 2 bases to trimming and J lost 2 bases; unmatched junction nucleotides: 5. Per the germline V gene, CDR1 is MNHEY and CDR2 is SMNVEV (reference sequence).

The chain couples TRBV6-5 to TRBJ2-7, with a weak D call TRBD1 (5 bases). The CDR3 is 15 residues long. Trimming left V 2 bases short and J 2 bases short, with 13 bases between. CDR1 MNHEY and CDR2 SVGAGI come from the germline V gene. This CDR3 reads CASSYQGRNTYEQYF. CDR3 bases: TGTGCCAGCAGTTACCAGGGCAGAAATACCTACGAGCAGTACTTC.

The chain couples TRBV11-2 to TRBJ2-2; D perhaps matches TRBD1 (6 bases). V was trimmed by 6 bases and J by 1 base, leaving 15 bases between them. CDR3 length equals 16 residues. Germline V CDR1 and CDR2: SGHAT, FQNNGV. In nucleotides, the CDR3 is TGTGCCAGCAGGTCTACCGGGACACAGAACACCGGGGAGCTGTTTTTT. Translating it yields CASRSTGTQNTGELFF. The full variable domain, completed using reference TRBV11-2 and TRBJ2-2, is EAGVAQSPRYKIIEKRQSVAFWCNPISGHATLYWYQQILGQGPKLLIQFQNNGVVDDSQLPKDRFSAERLKGVDSTLKIQPAKLEDSAVYLCASRSTGTQNTGELFFGEGSRLTVL.

This clone has more than one count but fewer than ten. The rearrangement joins TRBV28 to TRBJ1-5; 11 bases line up with TRBD1. With 6 bases clipped from V and 8 bases from J, the junction kept 3 bases outside the gene matches. The CDR3 has 13 amino acids. Germline CDR1 MDHEN, CDR2 SYDVKM. The CDR3 bases are TGTGCCAGCAGGGGACAGGGGGGCGAGCCCCAGCATTTT. It translates to CASRGQGGEPQHF.

The V call is TRBV15, the J call TRBJ2-7, with D unresolved. This CDR3 spans 14 amino acids. Germline V gene lookup returns CDR1 LNHNV and CDR2 YYDKDF (reference sequence). V lost 0 bases and J 2 bases, leaving 8 bases between the germline ends. CDR3 in amino acids: CATSRDQATYEQYF. The CDR3 nucleotides are TGTGCCACCAGCAGAGATCAAGCAACCTACGAGCAGTACTTC.

The rearrangement uses TRBV6-5 and TRBJ1-2; a weak D match, TRBD1 (5 bases). This CDR3 region has 14 residues. Germline-derived CDR1 and CDR2 are MNHEY and SVGAGI. V lost 2 bases and J lost 4, with 11 bases in between. The CDR3, as DNA: TGTGCCAGCAGTTACCCTAGGGGAGTCTATGGCTACACCTTC. Protein sequence: CASSYPRGVYGYTF.

The chain links TRBV18 to TRBJ2-2, with D uncertain. Germline values: CDR1 KGHSH, CDR2 LQKENI. The CDR3 contains 15 residues. V lost 1 base and J 5 bases, leaving 11 bases between the germline ends. This CDR3 reads CASSPLPFGTGELFF. In nucleotides, the CDR3 is TGTGCCAGCTCACCACTTCCGTTTGGGACCGGGGAGCTGTTTTTT.

The genes are TRBV6-5 and TRBJ2-7; the match to TRBD1 covers 11 bases. The V gene end was trimmed by 7 bases and the J gene end by 6 bases; junction bases not matched to a gene: 2. CDR1 and CDR2 (germline): MNHEY, SVGAGI. This CDR3 contains 12 residues. Here the CDR3 reads CASKGQGAEQYF. The CDR3 coding sequence is TGTGCCAGCAAAGGACAGGGGGCCGAGCAGTACTTC.

This chain joins TRBV18 and TRBJ2-7, with a possible D match to TRBD2 (5 bases). This CDR3 is built from 13 residues. V was trimmed by 3 bases and J by 6 bases, leaving 12 bases between them. Per the germline V gene, CDR1 is KGHSH and CDR2 is LQKENI. CDR3 protein: CASSPGIIREQYF. The DNA for the CDR3 is TGTGCCAGCTCACCCGGGATAATCCGCGAGCAGTACTTC. The full variable domain, with the rest looked up from reference TRBV18 and TRBJ2-7, is NAGVMQNPRHLVRRRGQEARLRCSPMKGHSHVYWYRQLPEEGLKFMVYLQKENIIDESGMPKERFSAEFPKEGPSILRIQQVVRGDSAAYFCASSPGIIREQYFGPGTRLTVT.

J is TRBJ1-1 and V is TRBV7-8, with 7 bases fitting TRBD1. Germline CDR1 SGHVS, CDR2 FQNEAQ. This CDR3 spans 15 amino acids. V lost 5 bases and J lost 1; bases outside the gene matches: 7. The DNA of the CDR3 is TGTGCCAGCAGCGCACGACAGGGCCCGAACACTGAAGCTTTCTTT. It is translated as CASSARQGPNTEAFF.

The J gene is TRBJ2-7, the V gene TRBV6-1; TRBD2 matches at 8 bases. Germline CDR1 and CDR2: MNHNS and SASEGT. V trimming: 4 bases; J trimming: 3 bases; junction bases outside the gene matches: 14. The length of the CDR3 is 17 residues. CDR3 in DNA: TGTGCCAGCAGTGGGCTACCCGGGACTAGAGAACGCTACGAGCAGTACTTC. Its protein product is CASSGLPGTRERYEQYF.

A single count supports this clone. This chain links TRBV7-9 with TRBJ2-1, with 14 bases matching TRBD2. The junction had 7 bases not matched to a gene; V was cut back by 0 bases and J by 15 bases. CDR1 and CDR2 from the germline V gene are SEHNR and FQNEAQ (reference sequence). CDR3 length: 15 residues. The CDR3 here is CASSLAGTSGSGWFF. CDR3 coding DNA: TGTGCCAGCAGCTTAGCCGGGACTAGCGGGAGTGGGTGGTTCTTC. Based on the CDR3 plus reference TRBV7-9 and TRBJ2-1, the full variable domain is DTGVSQNPRHKITKRGQNVTFRCDPISEHNRLYWYRQTLGQGPEFLTYFQNEAQLEKSRLLSDRFSAERPKGSFSTLEIQRTEQGDSAMYLCASSLAGTSGSGWFFGPGTRLTVL.